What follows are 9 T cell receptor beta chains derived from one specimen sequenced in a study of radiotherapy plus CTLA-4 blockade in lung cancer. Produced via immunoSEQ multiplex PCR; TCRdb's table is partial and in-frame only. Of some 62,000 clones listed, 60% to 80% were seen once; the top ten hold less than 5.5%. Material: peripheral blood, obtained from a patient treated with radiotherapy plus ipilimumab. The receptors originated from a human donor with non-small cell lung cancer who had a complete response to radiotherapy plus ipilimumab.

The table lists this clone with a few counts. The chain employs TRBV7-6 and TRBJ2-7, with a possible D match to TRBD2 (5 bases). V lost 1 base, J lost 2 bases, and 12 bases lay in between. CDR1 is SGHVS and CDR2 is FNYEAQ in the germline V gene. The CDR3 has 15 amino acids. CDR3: CASSLGAGSAYEQYF. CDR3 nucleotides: TGTGCCAGCAGCTTAGGGGCCGGTAGCGCCTACGAGCAGTACTTC.

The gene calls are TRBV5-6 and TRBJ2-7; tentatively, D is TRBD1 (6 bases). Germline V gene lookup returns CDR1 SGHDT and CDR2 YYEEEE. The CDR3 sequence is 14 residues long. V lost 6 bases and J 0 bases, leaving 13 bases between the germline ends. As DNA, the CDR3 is TGTGCCAGCACCAAACAGGGTAGCTCCTACGAGCAGTACTTC. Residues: CASTKQGSSYEQYF.

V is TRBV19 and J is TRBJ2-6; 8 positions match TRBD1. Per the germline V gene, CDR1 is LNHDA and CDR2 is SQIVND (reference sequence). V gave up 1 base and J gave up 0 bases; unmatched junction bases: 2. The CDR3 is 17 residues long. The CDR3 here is CASSIGTGSSGANVLTF. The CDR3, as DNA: TGTGCCAGTAGTATAGGGACAGGGAGCTCTGGGGCCAACGTCCTGACTTTC.

This chain's CDR3 is CASSQADRLIYGYTF. CDR3 nucleotides: TGCGCCAGCAGCCAAGCGGACAGGCTTATCTATGGCTACACCTTC. V is TRBV4-3 and J is TRBJ1-2; TRBD1 aligns across 7 bases. The germline V gene encodes CDR1 LGHNA and CDR2 YSLEER. With V trimmed by 1 base and J by 4 bases, 6 bases remained unmatched. The CDR3 runs 15 residues.

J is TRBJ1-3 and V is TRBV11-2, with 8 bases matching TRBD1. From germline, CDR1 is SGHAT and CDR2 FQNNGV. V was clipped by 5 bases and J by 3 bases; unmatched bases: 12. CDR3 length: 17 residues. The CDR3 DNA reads TGTGCCAGCAGCCCCCCCTCGGCAGGGGGCTTTGGAAACACCATATATTTT. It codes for CASSPPSAGGFGNTIYF.

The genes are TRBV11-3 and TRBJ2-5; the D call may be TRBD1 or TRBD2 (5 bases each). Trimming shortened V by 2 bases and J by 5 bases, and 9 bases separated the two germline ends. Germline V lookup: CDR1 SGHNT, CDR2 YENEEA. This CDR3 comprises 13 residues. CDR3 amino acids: CASSLTGRETQYF. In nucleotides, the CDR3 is TGTGCCAGCAGCTTAACGGGGCGGGAGACCCAGTACTTC.

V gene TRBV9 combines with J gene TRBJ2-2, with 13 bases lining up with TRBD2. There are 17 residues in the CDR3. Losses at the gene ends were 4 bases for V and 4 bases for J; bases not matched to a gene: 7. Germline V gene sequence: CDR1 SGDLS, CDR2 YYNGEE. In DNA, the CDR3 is TGTGCCAGCAGCCTCACCGGACTAGCGGGAGTCACCGGGGAGCTGTTTTTT. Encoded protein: CASSLTGLAGVTGELFF.

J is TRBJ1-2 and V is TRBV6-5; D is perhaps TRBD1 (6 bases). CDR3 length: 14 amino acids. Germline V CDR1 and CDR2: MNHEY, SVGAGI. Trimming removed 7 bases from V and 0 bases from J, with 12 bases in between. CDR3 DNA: TGTGCCAGCAAGCGGACAGAGACTAACTATGGCTACACCTTC. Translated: CASKRTETNYGYTF.

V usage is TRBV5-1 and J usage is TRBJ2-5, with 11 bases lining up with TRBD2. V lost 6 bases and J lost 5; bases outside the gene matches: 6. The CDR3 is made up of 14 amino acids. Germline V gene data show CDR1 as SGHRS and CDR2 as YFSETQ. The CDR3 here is CASKLAGDGETQYF. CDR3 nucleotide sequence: TGCGCCAGCAAACTAGCGGGAGATGGGGAGACCCAGTACTTC.